In its sample, the clone carrying this TCR beta chain was seen once. Method: immunoSEQ multiplex PCR; TCRdb's copy keeps in-frame clones and lacks some. The sample shows roughly 400,000 clones, about nine tenths of them seen only once. The germline V gene has CDR1 MNHEY and CDR2 SMNVEV (reference sequence). V was trimmed by 5 bases and J by 7 bases, leaving 8 bases between them. The length of the CDR3 is 11 residues. This sample is drawn from a study of blood T cell repertoires in COVID-19. Background on the study: Samples taken during acute and convalescent COVID-19 were collected in the United States, Italy and Spain.

The sequencing input was PBMCs or T cells enriched from blood (not recorded which). This TCR came from a woman in her twenties or thirties who had recovered from COVID-19. This rearrangement joins TRBV27 to TRBJ1-1; D is uncertain. The CDR3 loop reads CASSGGVEAFF. As DNA, the CDR3 is TGTGCCAGCAGTGGCGGAGTTGAAGCTTTCTTT.